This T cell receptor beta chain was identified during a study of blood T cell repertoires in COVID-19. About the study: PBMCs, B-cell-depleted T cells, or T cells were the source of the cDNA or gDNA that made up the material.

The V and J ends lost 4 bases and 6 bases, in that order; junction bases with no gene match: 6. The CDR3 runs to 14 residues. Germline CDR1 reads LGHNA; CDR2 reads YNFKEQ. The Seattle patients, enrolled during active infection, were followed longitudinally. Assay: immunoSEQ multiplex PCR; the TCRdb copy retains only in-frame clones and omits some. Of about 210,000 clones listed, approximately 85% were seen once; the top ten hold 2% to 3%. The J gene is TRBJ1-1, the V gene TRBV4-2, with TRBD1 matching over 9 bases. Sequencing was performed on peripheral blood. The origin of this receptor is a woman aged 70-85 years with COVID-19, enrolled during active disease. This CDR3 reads CASSRDRGSSEAFF. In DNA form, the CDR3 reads TGTGCCAGCAGCCGCGACAGGGGGAGCTCTGAAGCTTTCTTT.